The sequence of this T cell receptor beta chain was determined in a study of blood T cell repertoires in COVID-19. Study-wide context: Samples taken during acute and convalescent COVID-19 were collected in the United States, Italy and Spain. T cells, B-cell-depleted T cells, or PBMCs supplied cDNA or gDNA.

Authors' methods: By means of reference gene primer amplification, nucleated cell counts were estimated. Sequenced by immunoSEQ multiplex PCR; TCRdb stores in-frame clones only, minus some. That table supplies the V and J calls and clone size; D and trimming were determined from the DNA. Among about 200,000 clones listed, more than 65% were seen once. This TCR was sampled from a woman older than 75 with acute or convalescent COVID-19. The sample taken for sequencing was peripheral blood.

The CDR3 DNA is TGCGCCAGCAGCTTGGGGACAGGGAGGGCGGATACGCAGTATTTT. Residues: CASSLGTGRADTQYF. This chain uses TRBV5-1 with TRBJ2-3, with D perhaps matching TRBD1 (8 bases). The V end was cut by 0 bases, the J end by 6 bases, with 14 bases between. Looked up from germline, CDR1 is SGHRS and CDR2 is YFSETQ. The CDR3 covers 15 residues.